The 32 T cell receptor beta chains below come from one sample, sequenced in a study of cytomegalovirus exposure and HLA in healthy donors. The primer mix had 60 Vbeta and 13 Jbeta primers. Clones were read by immunoSEQ multiplex PCR, and TCRdb kept only the in-frame ones, dropping some. The sample has roughly 100,000 clones, approximately 85% seen once; the top ten hold about 3.9%. The source material was PBMCs. These receptors were obtained from a young man in good health and CMV-seronegative.

The gene calls are TRBV19 and TRBJ2-7; 9 bases line up with TRBD2. The CDR3 covers 15 residues. Germline V gene lookup returns CDR1 LNHDA and CDR2 SQIVND (reference sequence). J gave up 4 bases and V 5 bases, and 9 bases lay outside the gene matches. The CDR3 here is CASSPLAGETYEQYF. The CDR3 DNA sequence: TGTGCCAGTAGTCCTTTAGCGGGAGAGACATACGAGCAGTACTTC.

CDR3 residues: CASSIRGTTEAFF. The CDR3 DNA reads as TGTGCCAGTAGTATACGGGGTACCACTGAAGCTTTCTTT. The chain has TRBV19 and TRBJ1-1, with D unresolved. The V end was cut by 2 bases, the J end by 4 bases, with 8 bases between. This CDR3 region has 13 residues. Germline V gives CDR1 LNHDA, CDR2 SQIVND (reference sequence).

This chain joins TRBV7-2 and TRBJ2-6; D perhaps matches TRBD2 (5 bases). The germline gives CDR1 SGHTA, CDR2 FQGNSA. Between the trimmed V and J ends, which lost 4 bases and 0 bases, there was a span of 10 bases. The CDR3 runs to 16 residues. DNA of the CDR3: TGTGCCAGCAGCTCACGGGGAATCTCTGGGGCCAACGTCCTGACTTTC. Translation: CASSSRGISGANVLTF.

This chain connects TRBV29-1 to TRBJ1-5; D uncertain. V was clipped by 4 bases and J by 6 bases, with 16 bases between them. The length of the CDR3 is 14 residues. The germline CDR1 and CDR2 sequences are SQVTM and ANQGSEA. CDR3 sequence reads: CSVVVERSGQPQHF. CDR3 in DNA: TGCAGCGTTGTCGTGGAGAGGTCGGGTCAGCCCCAGCATTTT.

V and J are TRBV27 and TRBJ1-1; 7 nucleotides line up with TRBD1. This CDR3 spans 16 amino acids. Germline V gives CDR1 MNHEY, CDR2 SMNVEV (reference sequence). Trimming at V came to 5 bases and at J to 0 bases, leaving 9 bases not matched to a gene. The DNA of the CDR3 is TGTGCCAGCAGTCTAGGGACAGCCCTCATGAACACTGAAGCTTTCTTT. Amino acids: CASSLGTALMNTEAFF.

The CDR3 nucleotides are TGCGCCAGCAGTCCACCCGGCGGGAAAGAGACCCAGTACTTC. Protein product: CASSPPGGKETQYF. The chain couples TRBV10-2 to TRBJ2-5, with D perhaps matching TRBD2 (6 bases). The CDR3 runs 14 residues. Between the trimmed V and J ends, which lost 5 bases and 3 bases, there was a span of 13 bases. Germline CDR1 WSHSY, CDR2 SAAADI.

This clone was counted only a few times. The chain joins TRBV2 to TRBJ1-2; D possibly corresponds to TRBD1 (5 bases). Trimming stripped 2 bases from V and 6 bases from J, with 16 bases between. Germline V gene lookup returns CDR1 SNHLY and CDR2 FYNNEI. This CDR3 has 15 amino acids. The CDR3 region is CASSEMQGVANGYTF. CDR3 in DNA: TGTGCCAGCAGTGAAATGCAAGGGGTGGCAAATGGCTACACCTTC.

The chain joins TRBV28 to TRBJ2-1; 8 nucleotides align to TRBD2. CDR3 size: 15 residues. CDR1 and CDR2 (germline): MDHEN, SYDVKM. The V segment lost 7 bases and the J segment 4 bases; nucleotides outside the gene matches: 9. CDR3 sequence: CASNYGGEGYNEQFF. The DNA of the CDR3 is TGTGCCAGCAACTACGGGGGGGAGGGGTACAATGAGCAGTTCTTC.

This sequence joins TRBV6-5 and TRBJ2-7, with TRBD1 as a possible D gene (6 bases). This CDR3 has 11 amino acids. The germline V gene encodes CDR1 MNHEY and CDR2 SVGAGI. V was trimmed by 7 bases and J by 11 bases, leaving 15 bases between them. The CDR3 loop is CASTATGLEYF. The DNA for the CDR3 is TGTGCCAGCACCGCAACAGGGTTAGAGTACTTC.

The CDR3 DNA follows: TGTGCCAGCAAGGGGATCGGAAACGCCAGGGAGACCCAGTACTTC. This encodes CASKGIGNARETQYF. The chain combines TRBV27 with TRBJ2-5; maybe TRBD1 (5 bases). Germline V lookup: CDR1 MNHEY, CDR2 SMNVEV (reference sequence). This CDR3 contains 15 residues. Between the trimmed V and J ends, which lost 7 bases and 5 bases, there was a span of 20 bases.

The chain combines TRBV15 with TRBJ2-3, with 8 bases matching TRBD2. Germline V CDR1 and CDR2: LNHNV, YYDKDF (reference sequence). The CDR3 has 16 residues. The V segment lost 0 bases and the J segment 3 bases; nucleotides outside the gene matches: 5. The CDR3 DNA reads as TGTGCCACCAGCAGAGAGGGGGGACTAGTTACAGATACGCAGTATTTT. Its translation is CATSREGGLVTDTQYF.

The chain employs TRBV29-1 and TRBJ2-7; D might be TRBD1 (7 bases). The CDR3 is made up of 12 amino acids. Germline CDR1 SQVTM, CDR2 ANQGSEA. Trimming removed 6 bases from V and 2 bases from J, with 11 bases in between. The CDR3 DNA sequence: TGCAGCGTGACAGGGAGGCCCTACGAGCAGTACTTC. Residues: CSVTGRPYEQYF.

The chain combines TRBV19 with TRBJ2-1; TRBD2 agrees at 8 bases. The germline CDR1 and CDR2 sequences are LNHDA and SQIVND (reference sequence). This CDR3 is 15 amino acids long. Trimming cost V 7 bases and J 7 bases; bases outside gene matches: 12. CDR3 region: CASIPSAGGRNEQFF. The CDR3 DNA is TGTGCCAGTATTCCTTCCGCGGGAGGACGGAATGAGCAGTTCTTC. The full variable domain, with the rest looked up from reference TRBV19 and TRBJ2-1, is DGGITQSPKYLFRKEGQNVTLSCEQNLNHDAMYWYRQDPGQGLRLIYYSQIVNDFQKGDIAEGYSVSREKKESFPLTVTSAQKNPTAFYLCASIPSAGGRNEQFFGPGTRLTVL.

This clone was picked up one time. The chain links TRBV4-1 to TRBJ2-1; D ambiguous. The CDR3 extends over 13 amino acids. Trimming took 1 base from V and 7 from J, leaving 8 bases between them. Germline-derived CDR1 and CDR2 are MGHRA and YSYEKL. The CDR3 loop reads CASSQGARNEQFF. The CDR3 bases are TGCGCCAGCAGCCAAGGGGCACGGAATGAGCAGTTCTTC.

The chain is built from TRBV27 and TRBJ1-1; D perhaps matches TRBD1 (6 bases). This CDR3 has 14 amino acids. CDR1 MNHEY and CDR2 SMNVEV come from the germline V gene (reference sequence). Trimming removed 6 bases from V and 5 bases from J, with 16 bases in between. CDR3 amino acids: CASRPFPGQTEAFF. The DNA of the CDR3 is TGTGCCAGCAGACCCTTCCCGGGACAAACTGAAGCTTTCTTT.

This rearrangement joins TRBV6-5 to TRBJ2-1, with a weak D call TRBD2 (6 bases). V was cut by 1 base and J by 6 bases, with 10 bases left in between. In germline, CDR1 is MNHEY, CDR2 SVGAGI. This CDR3 contains 14 residues. CDR3 loop: CASSYFRERNEQFF. CDR3 in DNA: TGTGCCAGCAGTTACTTCCGGGAGCGCAATGAGCAGTTCTTC.

The chain joins TRBV30 to TRBJ2-7, with 9 bases lining up with TRBD2. Germline V gives CDR1 GTSNPN, CDR2 SVGIG (reference sequence). V gave up 7 bases and J gave up 2 bases; unmatched junction bases: 6. This CDR3 region has 13 residues. The CDR3 coding sequence is TGTGCCTCAGCAGCGGGAGGCACCTACGAGCAGTACTTC. This translates into CASAAGGTYEQYF.

The rearrangement joins TRBV7-9 to TRBJ2-6; 10 bases agree with TRBD1. The ends lost 5 bases at V and 4 bases at J; junction bases unmatched: 8. The CDR3 loop spans 17 amino acids. Germline values: CDR1 SEHNR, CDR2 FQNEAQ (reference sequence). This chain's CDR3 is CASSLGTGAAGANVLTF. CDR3 in DNA: TGTGCCAGCAGCCTAGGGACAGGGGCAGCAGGGGCCAACGTCCTGACTTTC.

The genes are TRBV7-9 and TRBJ2-1; 9 bases map to TRBD1. The CDR3 runs 18 residues. V shed 1 base, J shed 6 bases, and the junction held 13 bases outside the gene matches. Germline CDR1 SEHNR, CDR2 FQNEAQ (reference sequence). The CDR3: CASSLVGGVTGGANEQFF. CDR3 sequence (DNA): TGTGCCAGCAGCTTAGTAGGTGGGGTGACAGGGGGGGCCAATGAGCAGTTCTTC.

The rearrangement joins TRBV2 to TRBJ2-1, with D perhaps matching TRBD2 (6 bases). From germline, CDR1 is SNHLY and CDR2 FYNNEI. Trimming removed 3 bases from V and 12 bases from J, with 12 bases in between. The length of the CDR3 is 12 residues. In DNA, the CDR3 is TGTGCCAGCAGTGAGGGGGGATCGAGGCAGTTCTTC. This sequence encodes CASSEGGSRQFF.

This chain links TRBV30 with TRBJ1-2; D is uncertain. This CDR3 spans 16 amino acids. Trimming stripped 1 base from V and 4 bases from J, with 19 bases between. CDR1 GTSNPN and CDR2 SVGIG come from the germline V gene (reference sequence). The CDR3 here is CAWSGPRTDYAYGYTF. CDR3 coding DNA: TGTGCCTGGAGTGGCCCGAGGACGGACTATGCCTATGGCTACACCTTC.

This chain links TRBV19 with TRBJ2-7; D might be TRBD2 (6 bases). V shed 7 bases and J shed 6 bases, with 22 bases lying between them. The CDR3 extends over 15 amino acids. CDR1 and CDR2 (germline): LNHDA, SQIVND (reference sequence). The CDR3 nucleotides read TGTGCCAGTACCCCCGCCGGGGGATGGATCTCCGAGCAGTACTTC. It codes for CASTPAGGWISEQYF.

The V and J genes are TRBV4-1 and TRBJ2-7; TRBD2 agrees at 14 bases. Trimming took 4 bases from V and 3 from J; bases not matched to a gene: 2. Germline CDR1 MGHRA, CDR2 YSYEKL. CDR3 size: 15 residues. The CDR3 is CASSPGTSGGYEQYF. Written as DNA, the CDR3 is TGCGCCAGCAGCCCCGGGACTAGCGGGGGCTACGAGCAGTACTTC.

The rearrangement uses TRBV29-1 and TRBJ1-2; TRBD1 might be the D (5 bases). Germline V gene sequence: CDR1 SQVTM, CDR2 ANQGSEA. Trimming took off 6 bases at V and 2 bases at J, with 13 bases between the two ends. This CDR3 contains 13 residues. The CDR3 sequence is CSVGGWQNYGYTF. CDR3 DNA: TGCAGCGTGGGGGGGTGGCAGAACTATGGCTACACCTTC.

CDR3: CASSLEDSSYNEQFF. The CDR3 DNA reads as TGCGCCAGCAGCTTAGAGGATAGCTCCTACAATGAGCAGTTCTTC. The rearrangement joins TRBV5-1 to TRBJ2-1; D gene unclear. V lost 2 bases and J 0 bases, leaving 9 bases between the germline ends. CDR3 size: 15 residues. Germline values: CDR1 SGHRS, CDR2 YFSETQ.

The chain joins TRBV19 to TRBJ2-2, with TRBD2 as a possible D gene (5 bases). Trimming removed 10 bases at V and 7 bases at J, with 19 bases between. Germline lookup yields CDR1 LNHDA and CDR2 SQIVND (reference sequence). The CDR3 consists of 14 residues. This CDR3 reads CATRLSSGFGELFF. The DNA for the CDR3 is TGTGCCACCCGCTTGTCTTCGGGGTTCGGGGAGCTGTTTTTT.

V is TRBV5-1 and J is TRBJ2-5; D uncertain. The CDR3 runs 12 residues. Looked up from germline, CDR1 is SGHRS and CDR2 is YFSETQ. The V and J ends lost 4 bases and 5 bases respectively, with 9 bases between them. The DNA of the CDR3 is TGCGCCAGCAGCGTCGACTGGGAGACCCAGTACTTC. This encodes CASSVDWETQYF. Drawing the rest from reference TRBV5-1 and TRBJ2-5, the complete variable domain is KAGVTQTPRYLIKTRGQQVTLSCSPISGHRSVSWYQQTPGQGLQFLFEYFSETQRNKGNFPGRFSGRQFSNSRSEMNVSTLELGDSALYLCASSVDWETQYFGPGTRLLVL.

A few counts support this clone. The rearrangement uses TRBV10-3 and TRBJ2-5; a weak D match, TRBD1 (7 bases). CDR3 length: 19 amino acids. V lost 1 base, J lost 2 bases, and 23 bases lay in between. The germline V gene encodes CDR1 ENHRY and CDR2 SYGVKD. The chain's CDR3 is CAISEFTGATIADQETQYF. The CDR3 DNA sequence: TGTGCCATCAGTGAGTTCACAGGGGCAACGATAGCGGATCAAGAGACCCAGTACTTC.

The chain has TRBV11-3 and TRBJ2-1; 13 nucleotides agree with TRBD2. CDR3 size: 16 residues. Germline V gene data show CDR1 as SGHNT and CDR2 as YENEEA. The ends lost 6 bases at V and 6 bases at J; junction bases unmatched: 8. In DNA, the CDR3 is TGTGCCAGCAGTACCACCACTAGCGGGGGGGCCAATGAGCAGTTCTTC. It is translated as CASSTTTSGGANEQFF.

V is TRBV9 and J is TRBJ1-1, with 7 bases matching TRBD1. The CDR3 has 15 residues. Losses at the gene ends were 4 bases for V and 4 bases for J; bases not matched to a gene: 10. Germline V lookup: CDR1 SGDLS, CDR2 YYNGEE. The CDR3 bases are TGTGCCAGCAGCAAACGACAGGGAAGGGGCACTGAAGCTTTCTTT. Residues: CASSKRQGRGTEAFF.

The V gene is TRBV5-4, the J gene TRBJ1-2; D is undetermined. Germline loops: CDR1 SGHNT, CDR2 YYREEE (reference sequence). Trimming took 0 bases from V and 7 from J, leaving 7 bases between them. The CDR3 covers 12 residues. CDR3 coding DNA: TGTGCCAGCAGCTTGGACGTGAGTGGCTACACCTTC. Amino acid sequence: CASSLDVSGYTF.

The J gene is TRBJ2-2, the V gene TRBV9; D gene ambiguous. The CDR3 is 14 residues long. Deletions cut 2 bases from V and 0 bases from J, with 5 bases between. Germline CDR1 is SGDLS and CDR2 is YYNGEE. CDR3 sequence reads: CASSVLANTGELFF. CDR3 DNA sequence: TGTGCCAGCAGCGTTCTAGCGAACACCGGGGAGCTGTTTTTT.